Ten or more counts support the clone carrying this T cell receptor (beta chain). Each CDR3 protein is one row after TCRdb ran MiXCR on the 5' RACE reads. Found here are roughly 56,000 distinct CDR3 sequences, about an eighth of them singletons; the top ten hold 1.5% to 2%. This entry belongs to a study of neurological immune-mediated disorders. Sample: PBMCs. The clonotype comes from a man between 60 and 70 years old in good health.

The CDR3 loop is CASSPQGRGTGELFF. The CDR3 region has the DNA TGCGCCAGCAGCCCCCAGGGGAGGGGCACCGGGGAGCTGTTTTTT. The chain joins TRBV4-3 to TRBJ2-2; D is perhaps TRBD2 (7 bases). The CDR3 has 15 amino acids. Germline V CDR1 and CDR2: LGHNA, YSLEER. V lost 4 bases, J lost 4 bases, and 13 bases lay in between.